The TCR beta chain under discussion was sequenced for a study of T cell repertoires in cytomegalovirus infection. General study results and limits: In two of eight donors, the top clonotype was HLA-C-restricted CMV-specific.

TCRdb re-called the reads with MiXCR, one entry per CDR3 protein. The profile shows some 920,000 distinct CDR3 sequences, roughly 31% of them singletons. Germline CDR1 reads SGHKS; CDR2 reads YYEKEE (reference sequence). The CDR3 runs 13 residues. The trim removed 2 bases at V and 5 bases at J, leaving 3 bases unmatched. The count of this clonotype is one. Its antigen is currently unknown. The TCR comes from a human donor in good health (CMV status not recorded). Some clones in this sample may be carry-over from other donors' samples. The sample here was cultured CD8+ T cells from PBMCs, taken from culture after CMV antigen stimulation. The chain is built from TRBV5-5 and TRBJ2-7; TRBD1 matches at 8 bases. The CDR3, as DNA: TGTGCCAGCAGCTTCCAGGGGGCCCACGAGCAGTACTTC. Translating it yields CASSFQGAHEQYF. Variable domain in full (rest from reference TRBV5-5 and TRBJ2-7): DAGVTQSPTHLIKTRGQQVTLRCSPISGHKSVSWYQQVLGQGPQFIFQYYEKEERGRGNFPDRFSARQFPNYSSELNVNALLLGDSALYLCASSFQGAHEQYFGPGTRLTVT.